These T cell receptor beta chains were read from a single sample in a study of T cells in Graves' hyperthyroidism and ophthalmopathy. TCRdb analysed the multiplex PCR reads with MiXCR anew, one entry per CDR3 protein. The sample lists 300,000 to 500,000 distinct CDR3 sequences; 11% to 15% were seen once. Sequenced material: blood. These receptors were collected from a man aged 50-60 years with Graves' ophthalmopathy. The CDR3 runs from the conserved cysteine through the conserved F or W. A D gene is named only where the DNA matches it firmly. A row's size may be missing; if present it is once, few, many or a size class.

D: .; J: TRBJ1-6; size: .; V: TRBV19; CDR3: CATPPPGVLRVLRF; DNA: TGTGCCACCCCTCCCCCGGGGGTTTTACGTGTCCTCCGCTTT
D: .; J: TRBJ1-4; size: .; V: TRBV27; CDR3: CASSPTTTNGKLFF; DNA: TGTGCCAGCAGTCCAACAACAACTAATGGAAAACTGTTTTTT
D: TRBD2; J: TRBJ2-2; size: many; V: TRBV20-1; CDR3: CSARDPRTSTTGELFF; DNA: TGCAGTGCTAGAGATCCCCGGACTAGCACGACCGGGGAGCTGTTTTTT
D: TRBD1; J: TRBJ2-1; size: many; V: TRBV30; CDR3: CAWSVSPGTGANEQFF; DNA: TGTGCCTGGAGTGTATCCCCTGGGACAGGGGCCAATGAGCAGTTCTTC
D: .; J: TRBJ2-7; size: many; V: TRBV5-1; CDR3: CASSLAPPTSFYEQYF; DNA: TGCGCCAGCAGCTTGGCTCCACCGACTAGTTTCTACGAGCAGTACTTC
D: TRBD1; J: TRBJ2-7; size: many; V: TRBV5-1; CDR3: CASSRDSAYEQYF; DNA: TGTGCCAGCAGTCGGGACAGCGCCTACGAGCAGTACTTC
D: .; J: TRBJ2-7; size: few; V: TRBV20-1; CDR3: CSARFAGRTYEQYF; DNA: TGCAGTGCTAGGTTTGCGGGAAGGACCTACGAGCAGTACTTC
D: .; J: TRBJ1-3; size: many; V: TRBV30; CDR3: CAWSSSGDGISGNTIYF; DNA: TGTGCCTGGAGTTCATCTGGGGACGGGATCTCTGGAAACACCATATATTTT
D: TRBD1; J: TRBJ1-6; size: few; V: TRBV7-9; CDR3: CASSGRDSNSPLHF; DNA: TGTGCCAGCAGCGGGAGGGACAGTAATTCACCCCTCCACTTT
D: .; J: TRBJ1-2; size: many; V: TRBV13; CDR3: CASSLDSDPGRSYGYTF; DNA: TGTGCCAGCAGCTTAGACTCAGATCCTGGAAGAAGCTATGGCTACACCTTC
D: TRBD1; J: TRBJ2-7; size: few; V: TRBV6-1; CDR3: CASGDRVGEQYF; DNA: TGTGCCAGCGGGGACAGGGTTGGGGAGCAGTACTTC
D: TRBD1; J: TRBJ2-5; size: many; V: TRBV12-3/TRBV12-4; CDR3: CASSPLRGPGTQYF; DNA: TGTGCCAGCAGTCCCCTGAGGGGGCCCGGTACCCAGTACTTC
D: .; J: TRBJ2-5; size: many; V: TRBV11-3; CDR3: CASSGVETQYF; DNA: TGTGCCAGCAGCGGAGTAGAGACCCAGTACTTC
D: TRBD1; J: TRBJ1-5; size: many; V: TRBV5-1; CDR3: CASSPGQSNQPQHF; DNA: TGCGCCAGCAGCCCGGGACAGTCCAATCAGCCCCAGCATTTT
D: .; J: TRBJ2-1; size: .; V: TRBV12-3/TRBV12-4; CDR3: CASSPSSRRIHNEQFF; DNA: TGTGCCAGCAGCCCCTCTAGCCGGAGGATCCACAATGAGCAGTTCTTC
D: .; J: TRBJ2-3; size: many; V: TRBV11-2; CDR3: CASSGGGASTDTQYF; DNA: TGTGCCAGCAGCGGAGGGGGTGCTAGCACAGATACGCAGTATTTT
D: .; J: TRBJ1-5; size: few; V: TRBV20-1; CDR3: CSARDRRGNQPQHF; DNA: TGCAGTGCTAGAGACCGGAGGGGCAATCAGCCCCAGCATTTT
D: TRBD2; J: TRBJ2-7; size: few; V: TRBV19; CDR3: CASSSTSGRPHQPNYEQYF; DNA: TGTGCCAGTAGTAGTACTAGCGGGAGGCCACATCAGCCAAACTACGAGCAGTACTTC
D: TRBD1; J: TRBJ1-5; size: many; V: TRBV12-3/TRBV12-4; CDR3: CASSFGRGYSNQPQHF; DNA: TGTGCCAGCAGTTTCGGCAGGGGGTATAGCAATCAGCCCCAGCATTTT
D: TRBD1; J: TRBJ1-1; size: many; V: TRBV5-5; CDR3: CASSLAGQGYTEAFF; DNA: TGTGCCAGCAGCTTGGCCGGACAGGGTTACACTGAAGCTTTCTTT
D: .; J: TRBJ1-3; size: .; V: TRBV5-1; CDR3: CASSSSTGNRAGNTIYF; DNA: TGCGCCAGCAGCTCATCAACAGGGAACCGTGCTGGAAACACCATATATTTT
D: .; J: TRBJ2-7; size: many; V: TRBV24-1; CDR3: CATSDSGTDFYEQYF; DNA: TGTGCCACCAGTGATTCCGGGACCGATTTTTACGAGCAGTACTTC